This TCR beta chain appears in the sequencing data of a study of T cell changes during pregnancy in multiple sclerosis. This clone has just a few counts. Assay: immunoSEQ multiplex PCR; the TCRdb copy retains only in-frame clones and omits some. Among some 85,000 clones listed, around 94% were seen once. With 5 bases removed from V and 7 bases from J, the gap between germline ends came to 11 bases. CDR3 size: 12 residues. Per germline, CDR1 MNHNS and CDR2 SASEGT. The V call is TRBV6-1, the J call TRBJ1-1; D is uncertain. The TCR sequence derives from a female donor with multiple sclerosis, enrolled in a pregnancy study. The input for sequencing was peripheral blood, taken in the third trimester of pregnancy. The DNA for the CDR3 is TGTGCCAGCAGTATGGCCCAGAATGAAGCTTTCTTT. Translated: CASSMAQNEAFF.